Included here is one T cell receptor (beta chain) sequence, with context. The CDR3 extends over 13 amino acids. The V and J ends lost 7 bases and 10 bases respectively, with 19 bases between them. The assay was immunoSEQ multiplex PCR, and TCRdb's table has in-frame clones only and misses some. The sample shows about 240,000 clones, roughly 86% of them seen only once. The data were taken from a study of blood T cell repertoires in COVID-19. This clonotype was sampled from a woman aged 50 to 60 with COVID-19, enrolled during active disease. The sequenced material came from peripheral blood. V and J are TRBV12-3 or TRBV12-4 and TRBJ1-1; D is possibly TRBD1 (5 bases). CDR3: CASTPSGGKGAFF. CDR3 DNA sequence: TGTGCCAGCACTCCATCGGGGGGAAAGGGAGCTTTCTTT.